This TCR beta chain was identified during a study of post-analysis software for immune sequencing data (dated by TCRdb to the mid-2010s). About the full investigation: Recorded disease courses included relapsing-remitting, secondary progressive and progressive-relapsing multiple sclerosis, with some patients lacking subtype annotation. The patient repertoires were set against 10 or so previously published healthy control repertoires from donors whose ages ranged from about 6 to 25 years. A subset of samples was prepared in parallel using single-end sample barcoding, then pooled and co-amplified after Illumina adapter ligation. Results the study describes overall, beyond this receptor: Normalized Chao1 diversity was significantly lower in multiple sclerosis patients than controls, suggesting substantial peripheral T-cell clonal expansion. Patients showed significantly higher frequencies than controls for about 5 TRBV segments, among them TRBV5-6, TRBV5-1 and TRBV20-1. The multiple sclerosis patient group was slightly younger than the control group. Direct clustering with F measure revealed strong co-clustering of samples prepared in the same batch, which led to a batch-effect correction.

Note on this clonotype: This clone's antigen is unknown. No much larger clone is present one base from it, and per-base qualities are unavailable.

TCR beta repertoires were profiled from peripheral blood of approximately 13 young patients with multiple sclerosis to demonstrate the VDJtools post-analysis software. Multiple sclerosis patients were children and adolescents aged 6 to 15 years. Libraries were made using PCR. These reads were obtained on an Illumina HiSeq 2500. To reduce PCR and sequencing biases, unique molecular identifiers were built into the TCR beta cDNA libraries. Roughly 0.5 million cDNA molecules were obtained per 1 to 10 million input T cells, so each molecule approximated one T cell. The patient libraries were prepared and sequenced using the same protocol as the earlier healthy control dataset. Within a given batch, samples were prepared together, multiplexed and sequenced on the same HiSeq lane. The paper's processing steps were these. Raw barcoded reads were processed with MIGEC, discarding single-read molecular identifier groups before consensus assembly and CDR3 extraction. Clonotype tables were post-analysed with VDJtools, normalizing diversity by down-sampling all datasets to the smallest sample size. Repertoire overlap clustering matched CDR3 amino acid but not nucleotide sequences to correct batch-related cross-sample contamination. The public reads were reprocessed in TCRdb via fastp at Q25 and MiXCR, keeping in-frame beta chains. Every distinct CDR3 protein forms one entry, paired with its most common genes and DNA. The V and J calls reflect TCRdb's pipeline rather than the authors' work. The sample table holds 380,000 or so distinct CDR3 sequences, of which roughly 36% were seen once. The biggest ten clones account for roughly 13% of the sample.

The germline V gene supplies CDR1 LGHNA and CDR2 YSLEER. The cysteine opens and the phenylalanine closes a CDR3 of 15 amino acids. Here the CDR3 DNA is all that survives: 45 bases in frame from base 1. V was cut back by 0 bases and J by 4 bases, leaving a gap of 12 bases between them. The specimen was blood. This clonotype was obtained from a girl between 5 and 17 years old with multiple sclerosis. The chain couples TRBV4-3 to TRBJ1-2, with the D segment identity uncertain. The CDR3 has the sequence CASSQDRFGAYGYTF. The bases read TGCGCCAGCAGCCAAGATCGTTTTGGCGCCTATGGCTACACCTTC.